The next 26 T cell receptor beta chains were all read from a single sample in a study of blood T cell repertoires in COVID-19. The repertoire was sequenced with immunoSEQ multiplex PCR; TCRdb's copy has only in-frame clones and lacks some. Among 200,000 to 250,000 clones listed, roughly 90% were seen once. What was sequenced was PBMCs or T cells enriched from blood (not recorded which). The receptor set was obtained from a woman aged 50 to 60 in a cohort exposed to, infected with or recovered from COVID-19 (not recorded which).

J is TRBJ1-1 and V is TRBV7-9; 7 positions match TRBD1. Losses at the gene ends were 5 bases for V and 3 bases for J; bases not matched to a gene: 12. Germline values: CDR1 SEHNR, CDR2 FQNEAQ (reference sequence). The CDR3 runs to 16 residues. The CDR3 DNA reads as TGTGCCAGCAGCCTCCGGGACAGTCAATTGGACACTGAAGCTTTCTTT. Its protein product is CASSLRDSQLDTEAFF. Filled out from reference TRBV7-9 and TRBJ1-1, the complete variable domain reads DTGVSQNPRHKITKRGQNVTFRCDPISEHNRLYWYRQTLGQGPEFLTYFQNEAQLEKSRLLSDRFSAERPKGSFSTLEIQRTEQGDSAMYLCASSLRDSQLDTEAFFGQGTRLTVV.

The rearrangement uses TRBV7-9 and TRBJ1-2; possibly TRBD1 for D (6 bases). Per germline, CDR1 SEHNR and CDR2 FQNEAQ (reference sequence). The CDR3 has 15 residues. V shed 1 base and J shed 4 bases, with 13 bases lying between them. The CDR3 region has the DNA TGTGCCAGCAGCTTAGACAGGGTAATCTCCTATGGCTACACCTTC. Its translation is CASSLDRVISYGYTF.

The chain couples TRBV28 to TRBJ2-7; D gene unclear. The V gene's germline CDR1 is MDHEN and CDR2 SYDVKM. Trimming pared 3 bases from V and 2 bases from J, leaving 14 bases between. The CDR3 has 15 residues. The CDR3 sequence is CASSLIYQMTYEQYF. Written as DNA, the CDR3 is TGTGCCAGCAGTTTGATCTATCAAATGACCTACGAGCAGTACTTC.

V gene TRBV7-2 combines with J gene TRBJ1-2; D not resolved. In germline, CDR1 is SGHTA, CDR2 FQGNSA. This CDR3 is 15 amino acids long. V lost 0 bases and J 4 bases, leaving 12 bases between the germline ends. CDR3 in amino acids: CASSLAGRAAYGYTF. CDR3 bases: TGTGCCAGCAGCTTAGCGGGGAGGGCCGCCTATGGCTACACCTTC.

V is TRBV18 and J is TRBJ2-2; the match to TRBD1 covers 9 bases. From germline, CDR1 is KGHSH and CDR2 LQKENI. The V and J ends lost 1 base and 6 bases, in that order; junction bases with no gene match: 6. CDR3 length: 16 residues. CDR3 in amino acids: CASSPRTGAGAGELFF. The CDR3 DNA is TGTGCCAGCTCACCACGGACAGGGGCCGGGGCCGGGGAGCTGTTTTTT. Together with reference TRBV18 and TRBJ2-2, the CDR3 gives the full variable domain: NAGVMQNPRHLVRRRGQEARLRCSPMKGHSHVYWYRQLPEEGLKFMVYLQKENIIDESGMPKERFSAEFPKEGPSILRIQQVVRGDSAAYFCASSPRTGAGAGELFFGEGSRLTVL.

The V and J genes are TRBV7-2 and TRBJ1-5; 7 nucleotides line up with TRBD1. CDR1 and CDR2 from the germline V gene are SGHTA and FQGNSA. This CDR3 is 15 amino acids long. The J segment lost 0 bases and the V segment lost 5 bases, leaving 4 bases of the junction unmatched. The CDR3 DNA follows: TGTGCCAGCAGCGGGGGACAGTATAGCAATCAGCCCCAGCATTTT. Protein sequence: CASSGGQYSNQPQHF.

Concerning this clone: The sample has other DNA sequences that encode this CDR3 too. The chain employs TRBV28 and TRBJ1-1, with a tentative D call TRBD1 (6 bases). V was pared by 2 bases and J by 8 bases, with 6 bases between. CDR1 MDHEN and CDR2 SYDVKM come from the germline V gene. The CDR3 length is 11 residues. The CDR3 spells CASSLGTEAFF. The CDR3 DNA reads TGTGCCAGCAGTTTAGGGACAGAAGCTTTCTTT.

This clone was counted a few times. This sequence joins TRBV28 and TRBJ1-1, with a weak D call TRBD1 (5 bases). V gave up 3 bases and J gave up 2 bases, with 16 bases separating them. CDR1 is MDHEN and CDR2 is SYDVKM in the germline V gene. The CDR3 contains 16 residues. This CDR3 is CASSFGAGIFNTEAFF. The CDR3, as DNA: TGTGCCAGCAGTTTTGGGGCAGGGATTTTTAACACTGAAGCTTTCTTT.

The gene calls are TRBV6-5 and TRBJ1-2; 10 nucleotides match TRBD1. V lost 5 bases and J lost 3; bases outside the gene matches: 6. The germline V gene encodes CDR1 MNHEY and CDR2 SVGAGI. The CDR3 extends over 15 amino acids. CDR3 in amino acids: CASSIGQGGDYGYTF. The DNA for the CDR3 is TGTGCCAGCAGTATAGGACAGGGGGGGGACTATGGCTACACCTTC.

This clone appeared once. The chain employs TRBV7-2 and TRBJ1-5; TRBD1 matches at 10 bases. The length of the CDR3 is 16 residues. CDR1 and CDR2 (germline): SGHTA, FQGNSA. J was trimmed by 4 bases and V by 3 bases; bases with no gene match: 6. CDR3 sequence reads: CASSLGTGDLNQPQHF. CDR3 DNA sequence: TGTGCCAGCAGCTTGGGGACAGGGGATCTGAATCAGCCCCAGCATTTT. The variable domain in full, with the rest retrieved from reference TRBV7-2 and TRBJ1-5, is GAGVSQSPSNKVTEKGKDVELRCDPISGHTALYWYRQSLGQGLEFLIYFQGNSAPDKSGLPSDRFSAERTGGSVSTLTIQRTQQEDSAVYLCASSLGTGDLNQPQHFGDGTRLSIL.

This chain uses TRBV19 with TRBJ1-5; D possibly corresponds to TRBD1 (5 bases). CDR3 size: 14 residues. Between the trimmed V and J ends, which lost 1 base and 5 bases, there was a span of 9 bases. Germline V gene lookup returns CDR1 LNHDA and CDR2 SQIVND (reference sequence). The CDR3 is CASSIGGGYQPQHF. In DNA form, the CDR3 reads TGTGCCAGTAGTATAGGGGGGGGGTATCAGCCCCAGCATTTT.

The CDR3, as DNA: TGTGCCAGCAGCTTAAGACAGGGGAATTCACCCCTCCACTTT. Residues: CASSLRQGNSPLHF. The chain employs TRBV7-2 and TRBJ1-6, with 8 bases lining up with TRBD1. The CDR3 sequence is 14 residues long. The J segment lost 7 bases and the V segment lost 2 bases, leaving 1 base of the junction unmatched. Germline V CDR1 and CDR2: SGHTA, FQGNSA.

This sequence joins TRBV5-1 and TRBJ1-2; a possible D gene is TRBD1 (5 bases). Per germline, CDR1 SGHRS and CDR2 YFSETQ. CDR3 size: 14 residues. Trimming stripped 5 bases from V and 4 bases from J, with 15 bases between. The CDR3, as DNA: TGCGCCAGCAGAGCAGGGACTACCTCCTATGGCTACACCTTC. It is translated as CASRAGTTSYGYTF. The full variable domain, completed using reference TRBV5-1 and TRBJ1-2, is KAGVTQTPRYLIKTRGQQVTLSCSPISGHRSVSWYQQTPGQGLQFLFEYFSETQRNKGNFPGRFSGRQFSNSRSEMNVSTLELGDSALYLCASRAGTTSYGYTFGSGTRLTVV.

The chain combines TRBV5-6 with TRBJ2-3, with TRBD1 as a possible D gene (5 bases). V was cut by 5 bases and J by 3 bases, with 16 bases left in between. Germline V gives CDR1 SGHDT, CDR2 YYEEEE. This CDR3 comprises 15 residues. In nucleotides, the CDR3 is TGTGCCAGCAGTGGAATGGGCAGGGATACAGATACGCAGTATTTT. This codes for CASSGMGRDTDTQYF.

The V call is TRBV14, the J call TRBJ1-4; D might be TRBD1 (6 bases). Germline lookup yields CDR1 SGHDN and CDR2 FVKESK. This CDR3 has 14 residues. Trimming shortened V by 2 bases and J by 8 bases, and 12 bases separated the two germline ends. CDR3 nucleotide sequence: TGTGCCAGCAGCCAACAGGGGAGAGGAGAAAAACTGTTTTTT. Protein sequence: CASSQQGRGEKLFF. The entire variable domain, with the rest obtained from reference TRBV14 and TRBJ1-4, is as follows: EAGVTQFPSHSVIEKGQTVTLRCDPISGHDNLYWYRRVMGKEIKFLLHFVKESKQDESGMPNNRFLAERTGGTYSTLKVQPAELEDSGVYFCASSQQGRGEKLFFGSGTQLSVL.

The rearrangement uses TRBV6-2 or TRBV6-3 and TRBJ1-1; 7 bases fit TRBD1. Trimming took 6 bases from V and 9 from J; bases not matched to a gene: 10. The CDR3 loop spans 13 amino acids. Germline V gives CDR1 MNHEY, CDR2 SVGEGT. CDR3 sequence reads: CASSSGQVPKAFF. The CDR3 nucleotides are TGTGCCAGCAGCTCTGGACAGGTCCCGAAAGCTTTCTTT.

This chain uses TRBV3-1 (or the pseudogene TRBV3-2) with TRBJ2-7, with TRBD1 matching over 7 bases. Germline loops: CDR1 LGHDT, CDR2 YNNKEL (reference sequence). The J segment lost 4 bases and the V segment lost 3 bases, leaving 3 bases of the junction unmatched. The CDR3 has 13 residues. CDR3 sequence (DNA): TGTGCCAGCAGCCATGTCAGGGGGTACGAGCAGTACTTC. It yields the protein CASSHVRGYEQYF.

The J gene is TRBJ2-7, the V gene TRBV3-1 (or the pseudogene TRBV3-2); 12 bases align to TRBD2. Germline loops: CDR1 LGHDT, CDR2 YNNKEL (reference sequence). CDR3 size: 19 residues. V lost 0 bases to trimming and J lost 1 base; unmatched junction nucleotides: 10. The DNA of the CDR3 is TGTGCCAGCAGCCAAGATGGTCTAGCGGGGGGGTTGACTTCCTACGAGCAGTACTTC. Translated: CASSQDGLAGGLTSYEQYF.

This chain joins TRBV5-1 and TRBJ1-4; 7 positions agree with TRBD1. With 4 bases clipped from V and 7 bases from J, the junction kept 10 bases outside the gene matches. This CDR3 is built from 15 residues. The germline CDR1 and CDR2 sequences are SGHRS and YFSETQ. The CDR3 is CASSIGTALTEKLFF. CDR3 sequence (DNA): TGCGCCAGCAGCATAGGGACAGCTTTAACTGAAAAACTGTTTTTT.

The chain's CDR3 is CASSESLGGDNTEAFF. The DNA for the CDR3 is TGTGCCAGCAGTGAATCACTGGGGGGAGACAACACTGAAGCTTTCTTT. J is TRBJ1-1 and V is TRBV2; perhaps TRBD1 as D (5 bases). CDR3 length equals 16 residues. Germline CDR1 is SNHLY and CDR2 is FYNNEI. Trimming left V 2 bases short and J 2 bases short, with 15 bases between.

The gene calls are TRBV3-1 (or the pseudogene TRBV3-2) and TRBJ2-1; tentatively, D is TRBD1 (6 bases). The CDR3 is 16 residues long. Germline loops: CDR1 LGHDT, CDR2 YNNKEL (reference sequence). The V end lost 0 bases, the J end lost 0 bases, and 9 bases lay between the germline ends. CDR3 DNA: TGTGCCAGCAGCCAAGAGGACAGCCTCTCCTACAATGAGCAGTTCTTC. Translation: CASSQEDSLSYNEQFF.

This clone was recorded a few times. The chain employs TRBV2 and TRBJ2-7, with 8 bases aligning to TRBD1. The CDR3 is 13 residues long. Germline lookup yields CDR1 SNHLY and CDR2 FYNNEI. The V gene end was trimmed by 7 bases and the J gene end by 4 bases; junction bases not matched to a gene: 6. Here the CDR3 reads CASTDRGEYEQYF. CDR3 DNA sequence: TGTGCCAGCACCGACAGGGGAGAGTACGAGCAGTACTTC.

CDR3 sequence reads: CASSPYGTGQGNRDTQYF. As DNA, the CDR3 is TGTGCCAGCTCACCTTACGGTACGGGACAGGGGAATCGGGATACGCAGTATTTT. The rearrangement links TRBV18 to TRBJ2-3; TRBD1 aligns across 10 bases. Trimming cost V 3 bases and J 6 bases; bases outside gene matches: 15. This CDR3 has 18 residues. CDR1 KGHSH and CDR2 LQKENI come from the germline V gene.

The chain uses TRBV7-2 and TRBJ1-1, with a possible D match to TRBD1 (5 bases). The ends were cut back, 2 bases at V and 5 bases at J, with 12 bases in the middle. Germline-derived CDR1 and CDR2 are SGHTA and FQGNSA. This CDR3 has 14 residues. In DNA form, the CDR3 reads TGTGCCAGCAGCTTATTTCCCGGGGGGACTGAAGCTTTCTTT. It encodes CASSLFPGGTEAFF.

The chain recombines TRBV6-5 with TRBJ2-7, with 7 bases lining up with TRBD1. CDR1 MNHEY and CDR2 SVGAGI come from the germline V gene. The junction had 4 bases not matched to a gene; V was cut back by 2 bases and J by 0 bases. The CDR3 extends over 15 amino acids. The CDR3 nucleotides are TGTGCCAGCAGTTACGCAGGGGGAGACTCCTACGAGCAGTACTTC. This encodes CASSYAGGDSYEQYF.

The J gene is TRBJ1-4, the V gene TRBV2; a weak D match, TRBD1 (6 bases). The V gene's germline CDR1 is SNHLY and CDR2 FYNNEI. With 6 bases removed from V and 7 bases from J, the gap between germline ends came to 18 bases. The length of the CDR3 is 15 residues. In DNA form, the CDR3 reads TGTGCCAGCAGCTTTCGACAGGCTTATCGTGAAAAACTGTTTTTT. It specifies CASSFRQAYREKLFF.